The 15 T cell receptor beta chains reported below all come from one sample, sequenced in a study of metastatic and nonmetastatic thyroid tumors. Ahead of thyroid surgery, no patient had received treatment of any kind. TCRdb re-clonotyped the PCR reads via MiXCR. Of over 10,000 clones in the sample, 20% to 30% are singletons; the top ten hold 15% to 20%. Sample: tumor tissue. All receptors derive from a female donor with papillary thyroid cancer or a benign thyroid nodule (not recorded which). Some clones in this sample may be carry-over from other donors' samples.

This clone occurred a few times. At one of its ends the junction is not consistent with the germline gene, which may arise from a read error. The chain joins TRBV15 to TRBJ2-2; unclear D gene. The V gene's germline CDR1 is LNHNV and CDR2 YYDKDF (reference sequence). CDR3 length equals 15 residues. This chain's CDR3 is CATIRESQITGELFF. CDR3 in DNA: TGTGCCACCATCAGAGAGTCGCAGATTACCGGGGAGCTGTTTTTT.

About this clone: The germline gene is not matched at one end of the junction; a read error may be the cause. The gene calls are TRBV28 and TRBJ2-1; D could derive from TRBD1 or TRBD2 (5 bases each). The CDR3 sequence is 11 residues long. Germline V gene sequence: CDR1 MDHEN, CDR2 SYDVKM. The CDR3 reads CASSHGAIGIF. The CDR3, as DNA: TGTGCCAGCAGCCACGGGGCCATTGGGATCTTC.

V usage is TRBV3-1 and J usage is TRBJ1-2; D is perhaps TRBD1 (5 bases). Germline V gives CDR1 LGHDT, CDR2 YNNKEL (reference sequence). CDR3 size: 12 residues. The V and J ends lost 1 base and 7 bases respectively, with 7 bases between them. The CDR3 loop reads CASSQATAGYTF. In nucleotides, the CDR3 is TGTGCCAGCAGCCAAGCGACAGCTGGCTACACCTTC.

The CDR3 loop is CASSLGQPPNYGYTF. CDR3 nucleotides: TGCGCCAGCAGCTTGGGGCAACCTCCTAACTATGGCTACACCTTC. V and J are TRBV5-1 and TRBJ1-2; no clear D gene. With 0 bases removed from V and 0 bases from J, the gap between germline ends came to 9 bases. CDR3 size: 15 residues. The germline V gene has CDR1 SGHRS and CDR2 YFSETQ.

This clone was seen repeatedly, ten times or more. J is TRBJ2-2 and V is TRBV2; 11 bases map to TRBD2. The V segment lost 6 bases and the J segment 6 bases; nucleotides outside the gene matches: 9. Germline values: CDR1 SNHLY, CDR2 FYNNEI. This CDR3 spans 16 amino acids. The CDR3 region is CASRNRSGRASGELFF. The CDR3 DNA sequence: TGTGCCAGCAGGAACCGTAGCGGGAGGGCCTCCGGGGAGCTGTTTTTT.

This clone was recorded many times. V and J are TRBV10-3 and TRBJ2-1, with 7 bases identical to TRBD2. With 6 bases clipped from V and 7 bases from J, the junction kept 9 bases outside the gene matches. Germline V gene lookup returns CDR1 ENHRY and CDR2 SYGVKD. This CDR3 comprises 14 residues. The CDR3 coding sequence is TGTGCCATCAGCGGTGGGACTATCCTAAATGAGCAGTTCTTC. Amino acid sequence: CAISGGTILNEQFF.

This clone was picked up a small number of times. Compared with germline, one end of the junction differs, possibly owing to a read error. The same CDR3 is also encoded by other DNA sequences in this sample. V and J are TRBV19 and TRBJ2-2, with D perhaps being TRBD1 or TRBD2 (7 bases each). Germline V CDR1 and CDR2: LNHDA, SQIVND (reference sequence). The CDR3 has 15 amino acids. CDR3 region: CASRETGRGTGELFF. The CDR3 region has the DNA TGCGCCAGTAGAGAGACAGGGAGGGGGACCGGGGAGCTGTTTTTT. Supplemented by reference TRBV19 and TRBJ2-2, the full variable domain reads DGGITQSPKYLFRKEGQNVTLSCEQNLNHDAMYWYRQDPGQGLRLIYYSQIVNDFQKGDIAEGYSVSREKKESFPLTVTSAQKNPTAFYLCASRETGRGTGELFFGEGSRLTVL.

This clone has a count of ten or more. This sequence joins TRBV5-5 and TRBJ2-5; D is possibly TRBD2 (6 bases). V was shortened by 4 bases and J by 2 bases, with 15 bases between the two germline ends. In germline, CDR1 is SGHKS, CDR2 YYEKEE (reference sequence). This CDR3 contains 15 residues. The chain's CDR3 is CASSGTFGPQETQYF. The CDR3, as DNA: TGTGCCAGCAGCGGGACTTTTGGTCCACAAGAGACCCAGTACTTC. Supplemented by reference TRBV5-5 and TRBJ2-5, the full variable domain reads DAGVTQSPTHLIKTRGQQVTLRCSPISGHKSVSWYQQVLGQGPQFIFQYYEKEERGRGNFPDRFSARQFPNYSSELNVNALLLGDSALYLCASSGTFGPQETQYFGPGTRLLVL.

This clone showed up just a few times. This rearrangement joins TRBV27 to TRBJ1-5, with 7 positions matching TRBD1. Germline trimming cut 1 base from V and 2 bases from J; bases unmatched to any gene: 2. The germline V gene encodes CDR1 MNHEY and CDR2 SMNVEV (reference sequence). This CDR3 is 15 amino acids long. This chain's CDR3 is CASSLWGTGNQPQHF. The CDR3 region has the DNA TGTGCCAGCAGTTTATGGGGGACAGGCAATCAGCCCCAGCATTTT.

The chain carries TRBV20-1 and TRBJ2-7, with 10 bases that match TRBD2. Germline V gives CDR1 DFQATT, CDR2 SNEGSKA (reference sequence). The junction had 15 bases not matched to a gene; V was cut back by 0 bases and J by 7 bases. CDR3 length equals 17 residues. In nucleotides, the CDR3 is TGCAGTGCTAGAGATGTTCGCCTAGCGGGAGTTGAGGTGGAGCAGTACTTC. Protein sequence: CSARDVRLAGVEVEQYF.

This clone was recorded at least ten times. The chain employs TRBV10-3 and TRBJ1-1; D may be TRBD1 (5 bases). Trimming removed 4 bases at V and 1 base at J, with 13 bases between. This CDR3 region has 15 residues. Germline V gene sequence: CDR1 ENHRY, CDR2 SYGVKD. CDR3 region: CAISGGPGENTEAFF. CDR3 DNA sequence: TGTGCCATCAGTGGGGGCCCAGGCGAGAACACTGAAGCTTTCTTT.

CDR3 in DNA: TGTGCCAGCAGCGTGGAGACCCAGTACTTC. Its protein product is CASSVETQYF. The rearrangement joins TRBV6-1 to TRBJ2-5, with no clear D. V lost 6 bases and J lost 5, with 4 bases in between. There are 10 residues in the CDR3. CDR1 is MNHNS, CDR2 SASEGT, per germline.

This clone is classed as medium-sized. J is TRBJ1-2 and V is TRBV12-3 or TRBV12-4, with D possibly being TRBD1 (5 bases). The CDR3 spans 14 residues. V was clipped by 3 bases and J by 6 bases, with 14 bases between them. CDR3 coding DNA: TGTGCCAGCAGTTTGGGAGGGGCTTGGGATGGCTACACCTTC. It is translated as CASSLGGAWDGYTF.

This clone was found a few times. V usage is TRBV6-1 and J usage is TRBJ1-3, with 10 bases lining up with TRBD1. The CDR3 consists of 16 residues. J was trimmed by 2 bases and V by 8 bases; bases with no gene match: 9. Looked up from germline, CDR1 is MNHNS and CDR2 is SASEGT. DNA for the CDR3: TGTGCCAGCTCCTTGGGGACAGGGGCGACTGGAAACACCATATATTTT. It codes for CASSLGTGATGNTIYF.

The genes are TRBV3-1 and TRBJ1-6, with a weak D call TRBD1 (6 bases). The CDR3 has 16 residues. V dropped 1 base and J dropped 10 bases, with 17 bases sitting between them. The V gene's germline CDR1 is LGHDT and CDR2 YNNKEL (reference sequence). In nucleotides, the CDR3 is TGTGCCAGCAGCCAAGGTCTAGGGGGATTCGGATCACCCCTCCACTTT. This translates into CASSQGLGGFGSPLHF.